This T cell receptor beta chain was obtained from a study of T cell responses to AZD1222 COVID-19 vaccine. Study outcomes and limitations: Repertoires were obtained only post-peak T cell response.

Libraries were prepared by immunoSEQ multiplex PCR; TCRdb keeps only in-frame clonotypes and omits some of them. The repertoire has some 86,000 clones, 90% of them found once; the top ten carry less than 5.5%. Trimming removed 0 bases from V and 6 bases from J, with 7 bases in between. From germline, CDR1 is SGDLS and CDR2 YYNGEE. The length of the CDR3 is 14 residues. Samples with a second dose at about 4 or about 12 weeks were pooled together. Points on this clone: Its specificity is unknown.

The sequenced sample was peripheral blood, obtained 28 days after the second AZD1222 dose. This TCR was recovered from an adult who received the AZD1222 COVID-19 vaccine. The chain links TRBV9 to TRBJ1-6; the D is unclear. DNA for the CDR3: TGTGCCAGCAGCGTAGAAGGGTTTAATTCACCCCTCCACTTT. This translates into CASSVEGFNSPLHF.